This is a list of T cell receptor beta chains from one sample in a study of blood T cell repertoires in COVID-19. The table came from immunoSEQ multiplex PCR; TCRdb's copy has only in-frame clones and leaves some out. The repertoire has 300,000 to 400,000 clones, 65% to 90% of them found once; the top ten carry 3.5% to 4.5%. The sequencing input was PBMCs or T cells enriched from blood (not recorded which). All receptors come from a woman aged 40-49 years with acute COVID-19. Both conserved end residues are part of each CDR3. The D gene is left open where the match is weak.

D gene,V gene,J gene,CDR3 DNA,CDR3 protein
TRBD1,TRBV6-6,TRBJ1-2,TGTGCCAGCAGTGGAGGACAGGGGGCCTATGGCTACACCTTC,CASSGGQGAYGYTF
.,TRBV7-2,TRBJ1-6,TGTGCCAGCAGCTTAGGGACGGGAAATTCACCCCTCCACTTT,CASSLGTGNSPLHF
.,TRBV11-1,TRBJ2-2,TGTGCCAGCAGCCCACACAGGGACACCGGGGAGCTGTTTTTT,CASSPHRDTGELFF
.,TRBV4-3,TRBJ1-3,TGCGCCAGCAGCCAAGAATACAGCTCTGGAAACACCATATATTTT,CASSQEYSSGNTIYF
.,TRBV7-9,TRBJ1-2,TGTGCCAGCAGCCAGGCCACAGGGAATTTCTATGGCTACACCTTC,CASSQATGNFYGYTF
TRBD1,TRBV27,TRBJ1-2,TGTGCCAGCAGTTGGACAGGGGGCGGATATGGCTACACCTTC,CASSWTGGGYGYTF
.,TRBV5-1,TRBJ2-7,TGCGCCAGCAGCTTGCAGGGGGAAATAGCGGGGGAGCAGTACTTC,CASSLQGEIAGEQYF
.,TRBV11-2,TRBJ1-1,TGTGCCAGCAGCTTTGTTGTTCAGTCGGGGGAAGCTTTCTTT,CASSFVVQSGEAFF
.,TRBV3-1/TRBV3-2,TRBJ1-1,TGTGCCAGCAGCCTGGAAGGGGGGAACACTGAAGCTTTCTTT,CASSLEGGNTEAFF
TRBD2,TRBV4-2,TRBJ2-7,TGTGCCAGCAGCCAGGGACCAGCGGGGGGCTACGAGCAGTACTTC,CASSQGPAGGYEQYF